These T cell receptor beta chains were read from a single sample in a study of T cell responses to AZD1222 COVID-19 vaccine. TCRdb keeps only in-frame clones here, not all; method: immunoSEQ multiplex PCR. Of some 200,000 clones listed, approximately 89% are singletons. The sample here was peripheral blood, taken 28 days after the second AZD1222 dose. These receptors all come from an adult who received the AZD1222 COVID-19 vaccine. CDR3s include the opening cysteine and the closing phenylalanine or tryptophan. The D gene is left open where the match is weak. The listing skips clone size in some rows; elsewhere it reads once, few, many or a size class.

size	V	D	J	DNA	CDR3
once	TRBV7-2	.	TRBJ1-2	TGTGCCAGCAGCTTAGAGGATGGCTACACCTTC	CASSLEDGYTF
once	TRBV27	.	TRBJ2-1	TGTGCCAGCTCCAGATACTCCTACAATGAGCAGTTCTTC	CASSRYSYNEQFF
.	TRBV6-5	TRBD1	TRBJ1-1	TGTGCCAGCAGCCAGGGACAGACCAGGGCTGAAGCTTTCTTT	CASSQGQTRAEAFF
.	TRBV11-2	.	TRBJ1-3	TGTGCCAGCAGCCCTCGGTTCTCTGGAAACACCATATATTTT	CASSPRFSGNTIYF
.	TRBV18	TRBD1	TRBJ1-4	TGTGCCAGCTCACCGGGACAGGCTAAGGAAAAACTGTTTTTT	CASSPGQAKEKLFF
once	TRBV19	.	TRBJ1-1	TGTGCCAGTAGTATAAACTCCCTCACTGAAGCTTTCTTT	CASSINSLTEAFF
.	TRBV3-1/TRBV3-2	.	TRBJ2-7	TGTGCCAGCAGCCCCCAGCTTACCGTCTCCTACGAGCAGTACTTC	CASSPQLTVSYEQYF
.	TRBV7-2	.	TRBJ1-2	TGTGCCAGCAGCTTAGATCTAGGGGCTTCGGGTGGCTACACCTTC	CASSLDLGASGGYTF
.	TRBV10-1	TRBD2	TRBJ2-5	TGCGCCAGCAGCAAGACTAGCGGGGGGTTTCAAGAGACCCAGTACTTC	CASSKTSGGFQETQYF
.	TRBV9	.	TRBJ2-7	TGTGCCAGCAGCGTATCCCACGAGCAGTACTTC	CASSVSHEQYF